This T cell receptor (beta chain) was observed in a study of blood T cells in healthy people across ages. J gave up 5 bases and V 4 bases, and 6 bases lay outside the gene matches. Germline CDR1 is ENHRY and CDR2 is SYGVKD. This CDR3 is built from 16 residues. Findings and limits, study-wide: Diversity of TCR beta per million T cells declined in a roughly linear way with age.

Each sample had at least 6.5 million PBMCs isolated. Total RNA, at least 5.5 micrograms per sample, was extracted from PBMCs. Combining a sample-barcoded 5' primer with a J-beta primer mix, a second PCR ran for about 7 to 11 cycles. TCRdb ran MiXCR on the 5' RACE reads and lists one entry per CDR3 protein. The sample lists some 780,000 distinct CDR3 sequences, 56% occurring once. With regard to this clonotype: Antigen: not known.

Sequenced material: blood. The sequence was collected from a man aged 40-49 years in good health. V gene TRBV10-3 combines with J gene TRBJ2-5; TRBD2 aligns across 14 bases. CDR3 region: CAISAGLAGGTETQYF. The CDR3 DNA is TGTGCCATCAGTGCCGGACTAGCGGGGGGCACGGAGACCCAGTACTTC.